The 19 T cell receptor beta chains presented below share a single source sample, sequenced in a study of Graves' ophthalmopathy and Graves' hyperthyroidism. CDR3 regions of TCR beta were amplified from RNA transcripts. RT-PCR was first run with HTBI primers, then multiplex PCR in a second round. TCRdb re-analysed the multiplex PCR reads in MiXCR, keeping a single row per CDR3 protein. The sample includes 400,000 to 500,000 distinct CDR3 sequences, roughly 20% of them seen just once. Sample: peripheral blood. The receptors derive from a woman in her late teens or twenties with stable Graves' hyperthyroidism.

This clonotype was recorded at least ten times. The chain couples TRBV24-1 to TRBJ1-1; perhaps TRBD1 as D (6 bases). The germline CDR1 and CDR2 sequences are KGHDR and SFDVKD. V was cut by 5 bases and J by 1 base, with 7 bases left in between. The CDR3 is 13 residues long. The CDR3 spells CATSATGNTEAFF. In DNA, the CDR3 is TGTGCCACCAGTGCGACAGGGAACACTGAAGCTTTCTTT.

This clonotype was seen repeatedly, ten times or more. The V call is TRBV12-3 or TRBV12-4, the J call TRBJ2-7; unclear D gene. This CDR3 comprises 14 residues. Trimming pared 1 base from V and 0 bases from J, leaving 7 bases between. The CDR3, as DNA: TGTGCCAGCAGTTTAGGCGTCGGCTCCTACGAGCAGTACTTC. Its translation: CASSLGVGSYEQYF.

About this clonotype itself: Given a much more abundant clone one base away, this may be a read error. A read error is likely, as this CDR3 ends without the conserved phenylalanine or tryptophan. The chain carries TRBV6-1 and TRBJ1-1; tentatively, D is TRBD1 (5 bases). V gave up 6 bases and J gave up 5 bases, with 13 bases separating them. CDR3 length: 13 amino acids. CDR1 is MNHNS, CDR2 SASEGT, per germline. CDR3 sequence reads: CASSLGRVTEAFL. The CDR3 DNA reads as TGTGCCAGCAGCTTGGGCAGGGTGACTGAAGCTTTCTTG.

There are many counts of this clonotype. The V and J genes are TRBV6-1 and TRBJ1-1; 8 bases are shared with TRBD1. Unmatched junction bases numbered 10, after V lost 7 bases and J lost 6 bases. The germline gives CDR1 MNHNS, CDR2 SASEGT. This CDR3 has 14 amino acids. The CDR3 DNA sequence: TGTGCCAGCAAGTGGGGGCAGGGGGCCCCTGAAGCTTTCTTT. Translating gives CASKWGQGAPEAFF.

The CDR3 sequence: CSADGTGEYEQYF. DNA of the CDR3: TGCAGTGCTGACGGGACAGGGGAGTACGAGCAGTACTTC. The V call is TRBV20-1, the J call TRBJ2-7; 10 bases agree with TRBD1. J gave up 4 bases and V 5 bases, and 5 bases lay outside the gene matches. The CDR3 contains 13 residues. Germline V gene lookup returns CDR1 DFQATT and CDR2 SNEGSKA (reference sequence).

The chain employs TRBV28 and TRBJ2-7; D possibly corresponds to TRBD2 (6 bases). CDR3 length: 13 amino acids. CDR1 is MDHEN, CDR2 SYDVKM, per germline. Trimming removed 5 bases at V and 7 bases at J, with 15 bases between. The CDR3 reads CASSLFGGREQYF. CDR3 DNA sequence: TGTGCCAGCAGTCTCTTTGGAGGGAGAGAGCAGTACTTC.

This clonotype was recorded at least ten times. The chain employs TRBV9 and TRBJ1-1, with TRBD1 identical over 9 bases. CDR3 length: 14 residues. Trimming at V came to 3 bases and at J to 5 bases, leaving 5 bases not matched to a gene. From germline, CDR1 is SGDLS and CDR2 YYNGEE. CDR3 bases: TGTGCCAGCAGCGAGACAGGGGGGCGGACTGAAGCTTTCTTT. This codes for CASSETGGRTEAFF.

This clonotype showed up just a few times. Germline is not matched at one junction end, which may reflect a read error. CDR3 sequence (DNA): TGTGCCTGCAGCCTAGAGGTAGTCGGAGAGACCCAGTACTTC. It is translated as CACSLEVVGETQYF. This chain uses TRBV7-6 with TRBJ2-5; D gene uncertain. Looked up from germline, CDR1 is SGHVS and CDR2 is FNYEAQ. The CDR3 sequence is 14 residues long.

This clonotype has at least ten counts. V gene TRBV2 combines with J gene TRBJ2-2; D is possibly TRBD2 (6 bases). Germline lookup yields CDR1 SNHLY and CDR2 FYNNEI. Trimming took off 7 bases at V and 4 bases at J, with 13 bases between the two ends. The CDR3 contains 14 residues. The CDR3 nucleotides read TGTGCCAGCACCTTGACTAGATTCACCGGGGAGCTGTTTTTT. This codes for CASTLTRFTGELFF.

This clonotype was picked up many times. The chain uses TRBV7-2 and TRBJ2-2; 7 bases line up with TRBD2. This CDR3 has 14 amino acids. Trimming took 1 base from V and 5 from J; bases not matched to a gene: 1. Germline V gene data show CDR1 as SGHTA and CDR2 as FQGNSA. CDR3 amino acids: CASSLVGGTGELFF. Here the CDR3 DNA reads TGTGCCAGCAGCTTAGTGGGGGGGACCGGGGAGCTGTTTTTT.

A word on this clonotype: It is likely a read error, because the conserved phenylalanine at the end of the CDR3 is missing. The DNA is omitted, as the CDR3 cannot be located on it reliably, and the CDR3 follows TCRdb's listing. The V call is TRBV7-2, the J call TRBJ2-7. Germline V gene data show CDR1 as SGHTA and CDR2 as FQGNSA. The CDR3 length equals 9 residues, ends included. This CDR3 reads CASSLAPLG.

This clonotype was detected once. The J gene is TRBJ2-7, the V gene TRBV6-5, with TRBD1 identical over 7 bases. Germline V gene lookup returns CDR1 MNHEY and CDR2 SVGAGI. V lost 1 base, J lost 2 bases, and 5 bases stayed unmatched. This CDR3 has 15 amino acids. As DNA, the CDR3 is TGTGCCAGCAGTTACTACCGACAGGGTCCCTACGAGCAGTACTTC. Residues: CASSYYRQGPYEQYF.

This clonotype was seen repeatedly, ten times or more. The chain carries TRBV6-5 and TRBJ2-3; TRBD2 aligns across 9 bases. The CDR3 totals 16 residues. With V trimmed by 4 bases and J by 0 bases, 5 bases remained unmatched. The V gene's germline CDR1 is MNHEY and CDR2 SVGAGI. CDR3 sequence (DNA): TGTGCCAGCAGTTTGGGACTAGCAACTAGCACAGATACGCAGTATTTT. Its translation is CASSLGLATSTDTQYF.

This clonotype turned up a few times. This may be a read error: a much more frequent sequence differs by one nucleotide. As the CDR3 is not closed by the conserved phenylalanine or tryptophan, this likely results from a read error. The gene calls are TRBV5-1 and TRBJ2-7; unclear D gene. This CDR3 contains 12 residues. Trimming removed 2 bases from V and 5 bases from J, with 8 bases in between. Germline CDR1 and CDR2: SGHRS and YFSETQ. The CDR3, as DNA: TGCGCCAGCAGCTTTTCCCAGGACGAGCAGTACCTC. This codes for CASSFSQDEQYL.

The sample holds many counts of this clonotype. The V gene is TRBV12-3 or TRBV12-4, the J gene TRBJ2-7; 7 nucleotides match TRBD2. V lost 0 bases, J lost 2 bases, and 7 bases stayed unmatched. The CDR3 is 16 amino acids. The CDR3 coding sequence is TGTGCCAGCAGTTTAGCCCCCCTAGCGGCTACCTACGAGCAGTACTTC. Its protein is CASSLAPLAATYEQYF.

This clonotype was counted between two and nine times. This chain joins TRBV12-3 or TRBV12-4 and TRBJ1-5; D not resolved. V lost 6 bases to trimming and J lost 4 bases, with 19 bases between them. The CDR3 runs to 16 residues. The CDR3 reads CASSPFLRQENQPQHF. DNA for the CDR3: TGTGCCAGCAGCCCTTTTTTGCGGCAGGAGAATCAGCCCCAGCATTTT.

In this sample, this clonotype turned up many times. The CDR3 region has the DNA TGCGCCAGCAGCCAAGCCGACCGGGGCCGATATAATTCACCCCTCCACTTT. Translating it yields CASSQADRGRYNSPLHF. V is TRBV4-1 and J is TRBJ1-6, with D possibly matching TRBD1 (5 bases). V dropped 1 base and J dropped 4 bases, with 14 bases sitting between them. This CDR3 region has 17 residues. Germline lookup yields CDR1 MGHRA and CDR2 YSYEKL.

The table lists this clonotype with many counts. The chain couples TRBV27 to TRBJ2-7; 12 bases line up with TRBD2. Germline V gene data show CDR1 as MNHEY and CDR2 as SMNVEV (reference sequence). J gave up 5 bases and V 2 bases, and 4 bases lay outside the gene matches. The CDR3 covers 15 residues. CDR3 region: CASSLLAGGPDEQYF. CDR3 coding DNA: TGTGCCAGCAGTTTACTAGCGGGAGGGCCAGACGAGCAGTACTTC.

In DNA form, the CDR3 reads TGTGCCAGCAGTACCCCGGCGGGGGGGACCCAAGGAGGAAACATTCAGTACTTC. Its protein product is CASSTPAGGTQGGNIQYF. This sequence joins TRBV6-2 or TRBV6-3 and TRBJ2-4; 9 nucleotides line up with TRBD2. The V gene end was trimmed by 5 bases and the J gene end by 6 bases; junction bases not matched to a gene: 17. This CDR3 has 18 residues. Germline assignment: CDR1 MNHEY and CDR2 SVGEGT.